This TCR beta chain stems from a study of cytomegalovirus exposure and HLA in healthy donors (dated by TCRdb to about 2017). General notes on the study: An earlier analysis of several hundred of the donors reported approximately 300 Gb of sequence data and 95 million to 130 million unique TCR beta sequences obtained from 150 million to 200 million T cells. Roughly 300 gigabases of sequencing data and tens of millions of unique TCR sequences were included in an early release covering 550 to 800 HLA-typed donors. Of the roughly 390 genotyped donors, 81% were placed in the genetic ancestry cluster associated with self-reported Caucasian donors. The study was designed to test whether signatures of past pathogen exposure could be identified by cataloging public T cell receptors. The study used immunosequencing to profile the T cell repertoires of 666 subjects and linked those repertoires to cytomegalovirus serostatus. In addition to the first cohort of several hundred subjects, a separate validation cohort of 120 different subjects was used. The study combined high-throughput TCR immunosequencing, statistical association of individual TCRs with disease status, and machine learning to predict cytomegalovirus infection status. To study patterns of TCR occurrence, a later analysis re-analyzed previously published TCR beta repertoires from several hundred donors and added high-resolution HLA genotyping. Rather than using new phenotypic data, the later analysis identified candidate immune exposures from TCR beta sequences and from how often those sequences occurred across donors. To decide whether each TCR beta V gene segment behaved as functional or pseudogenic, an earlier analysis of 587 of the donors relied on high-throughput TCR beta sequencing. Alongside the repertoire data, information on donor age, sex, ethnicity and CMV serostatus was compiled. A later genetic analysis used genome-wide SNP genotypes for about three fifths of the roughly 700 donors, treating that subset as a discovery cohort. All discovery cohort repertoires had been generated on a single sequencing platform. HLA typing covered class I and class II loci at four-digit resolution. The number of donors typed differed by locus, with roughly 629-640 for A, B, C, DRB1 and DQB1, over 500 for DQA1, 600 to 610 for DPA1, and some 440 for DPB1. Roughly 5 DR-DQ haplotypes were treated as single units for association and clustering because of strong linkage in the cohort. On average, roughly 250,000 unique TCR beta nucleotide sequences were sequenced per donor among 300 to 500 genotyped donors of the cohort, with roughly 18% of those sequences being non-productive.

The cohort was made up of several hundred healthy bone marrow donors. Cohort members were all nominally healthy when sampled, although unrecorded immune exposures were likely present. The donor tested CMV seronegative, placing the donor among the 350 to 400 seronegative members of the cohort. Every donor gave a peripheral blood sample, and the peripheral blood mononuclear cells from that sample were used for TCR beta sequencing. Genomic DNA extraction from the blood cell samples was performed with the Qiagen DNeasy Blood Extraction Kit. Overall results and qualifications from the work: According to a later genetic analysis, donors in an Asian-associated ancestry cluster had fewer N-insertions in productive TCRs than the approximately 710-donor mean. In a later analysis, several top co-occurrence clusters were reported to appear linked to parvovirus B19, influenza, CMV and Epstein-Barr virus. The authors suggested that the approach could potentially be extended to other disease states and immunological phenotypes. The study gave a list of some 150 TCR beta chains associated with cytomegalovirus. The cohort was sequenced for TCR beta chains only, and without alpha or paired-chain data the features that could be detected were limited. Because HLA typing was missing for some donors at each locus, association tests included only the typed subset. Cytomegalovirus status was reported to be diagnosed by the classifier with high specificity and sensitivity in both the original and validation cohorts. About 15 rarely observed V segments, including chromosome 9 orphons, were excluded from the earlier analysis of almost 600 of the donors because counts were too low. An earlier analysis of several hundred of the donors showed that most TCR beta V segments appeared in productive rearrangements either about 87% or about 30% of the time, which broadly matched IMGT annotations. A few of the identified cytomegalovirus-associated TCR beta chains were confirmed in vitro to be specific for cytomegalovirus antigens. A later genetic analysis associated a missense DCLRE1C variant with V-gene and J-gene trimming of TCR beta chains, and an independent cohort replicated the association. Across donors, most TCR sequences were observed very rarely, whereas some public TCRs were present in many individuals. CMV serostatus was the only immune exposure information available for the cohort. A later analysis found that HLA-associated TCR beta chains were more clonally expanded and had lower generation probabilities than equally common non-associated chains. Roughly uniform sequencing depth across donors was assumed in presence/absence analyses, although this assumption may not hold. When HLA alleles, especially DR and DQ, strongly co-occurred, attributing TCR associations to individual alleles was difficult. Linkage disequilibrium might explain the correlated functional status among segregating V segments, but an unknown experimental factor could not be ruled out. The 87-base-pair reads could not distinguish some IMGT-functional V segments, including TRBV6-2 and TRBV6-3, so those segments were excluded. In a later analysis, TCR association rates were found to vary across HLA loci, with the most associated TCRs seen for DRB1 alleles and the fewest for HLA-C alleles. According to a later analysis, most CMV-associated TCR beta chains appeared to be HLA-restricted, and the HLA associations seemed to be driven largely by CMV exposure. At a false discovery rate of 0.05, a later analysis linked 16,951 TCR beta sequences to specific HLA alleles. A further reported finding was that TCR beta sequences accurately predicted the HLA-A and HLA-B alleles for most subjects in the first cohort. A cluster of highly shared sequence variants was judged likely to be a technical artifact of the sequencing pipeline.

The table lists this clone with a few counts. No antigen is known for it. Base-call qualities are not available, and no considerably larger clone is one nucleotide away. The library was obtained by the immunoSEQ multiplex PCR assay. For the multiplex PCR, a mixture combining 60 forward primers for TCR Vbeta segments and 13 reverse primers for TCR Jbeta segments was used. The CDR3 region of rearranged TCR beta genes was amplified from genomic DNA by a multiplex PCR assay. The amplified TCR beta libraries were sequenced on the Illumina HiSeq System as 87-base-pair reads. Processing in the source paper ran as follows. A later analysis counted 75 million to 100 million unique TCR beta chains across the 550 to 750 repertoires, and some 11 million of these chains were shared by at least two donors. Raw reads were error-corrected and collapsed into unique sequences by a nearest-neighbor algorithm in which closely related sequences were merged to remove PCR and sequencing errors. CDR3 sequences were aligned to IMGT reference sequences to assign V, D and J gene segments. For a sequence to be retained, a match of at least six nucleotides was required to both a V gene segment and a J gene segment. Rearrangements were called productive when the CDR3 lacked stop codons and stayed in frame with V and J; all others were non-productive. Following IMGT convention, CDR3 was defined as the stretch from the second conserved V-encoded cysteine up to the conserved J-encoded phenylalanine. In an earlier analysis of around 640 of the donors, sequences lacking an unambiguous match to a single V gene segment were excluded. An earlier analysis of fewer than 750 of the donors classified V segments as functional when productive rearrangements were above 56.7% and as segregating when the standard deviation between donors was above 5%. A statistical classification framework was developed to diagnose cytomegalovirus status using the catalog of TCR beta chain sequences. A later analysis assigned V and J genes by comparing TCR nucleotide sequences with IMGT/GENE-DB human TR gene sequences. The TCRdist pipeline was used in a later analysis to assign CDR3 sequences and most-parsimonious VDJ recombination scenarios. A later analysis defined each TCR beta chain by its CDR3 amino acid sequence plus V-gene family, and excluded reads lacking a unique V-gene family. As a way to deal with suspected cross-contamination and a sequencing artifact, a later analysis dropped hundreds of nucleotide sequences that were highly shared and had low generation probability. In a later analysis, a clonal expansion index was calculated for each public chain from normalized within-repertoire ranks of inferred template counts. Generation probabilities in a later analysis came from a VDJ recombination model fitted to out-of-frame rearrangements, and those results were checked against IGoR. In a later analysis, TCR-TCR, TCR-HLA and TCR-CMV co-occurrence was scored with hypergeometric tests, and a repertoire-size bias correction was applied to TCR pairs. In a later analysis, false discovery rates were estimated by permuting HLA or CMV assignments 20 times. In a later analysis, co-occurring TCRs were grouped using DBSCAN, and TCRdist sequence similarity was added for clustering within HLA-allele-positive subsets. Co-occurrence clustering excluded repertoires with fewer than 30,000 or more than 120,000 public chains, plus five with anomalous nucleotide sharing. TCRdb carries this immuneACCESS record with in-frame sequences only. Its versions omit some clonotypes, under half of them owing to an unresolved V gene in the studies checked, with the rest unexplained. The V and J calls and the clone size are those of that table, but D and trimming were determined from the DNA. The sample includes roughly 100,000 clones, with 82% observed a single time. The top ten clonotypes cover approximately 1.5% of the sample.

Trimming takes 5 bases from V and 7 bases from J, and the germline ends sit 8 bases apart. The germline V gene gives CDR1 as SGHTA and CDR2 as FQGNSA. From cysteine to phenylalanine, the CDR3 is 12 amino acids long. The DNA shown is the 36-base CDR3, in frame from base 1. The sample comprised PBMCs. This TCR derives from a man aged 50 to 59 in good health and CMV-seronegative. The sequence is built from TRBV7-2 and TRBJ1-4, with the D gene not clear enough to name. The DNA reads TGTGCCAGCAGCGCACGGAGTGAAAAACTGTTTTTT. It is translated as CASSARSEKLFF. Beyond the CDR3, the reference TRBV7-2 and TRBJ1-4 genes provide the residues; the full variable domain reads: GAGVSQSPSNKVTEKGKDVELRCDPISGHTALYWYRQSLGQGLEFLIYFQGNSAPDKSGLPSDRFSAERTGGSVSTLTIQRTQQEDSAVYLCASSARSEKLFFGSGTQLSVL.